This entry describes one T cell receptor (beta chain). The antigen is unknown. The source of the sample is a study of cytomegalovirus exposure and HLA in healthy donors. Profiling relied on immunoSEQ multiplex PCR, and the TCRdb table lists in-frame clones only, not all of them. The data show more than 90,000 clones, with about 82% seen just once and roughly 5.3% held by the top ten. These donors were members of the 120-subject validation cohort, a group separate from the roughly 700-subject first cohort. Study-wide results and limits: Accounts indicate the classifier identified cytomegalovirus status with strong specificity and sensitivity.

Input material: PBMCs. The TCR was taken from a man between 18 and 35 years old in good health and CMV-seronegative.

CDR3 in DNA: TGTGCCAGCAGTGAATATTTGGCAGGACTAGACAATGAGCAGTTCTTC. Its protein product is CASSEYLAGLDNEQFF. The V call is TRBV25-1, the J call TRBJ2-1; 7 nucleotides align to TRBD2. The trim removed 0 bases at V and 5 bases at J, leaving 7 bases unmatched. The CDR3 length is 16 residues. Germline CDR1 is MGHDK and CDR2 is SYGVNS.